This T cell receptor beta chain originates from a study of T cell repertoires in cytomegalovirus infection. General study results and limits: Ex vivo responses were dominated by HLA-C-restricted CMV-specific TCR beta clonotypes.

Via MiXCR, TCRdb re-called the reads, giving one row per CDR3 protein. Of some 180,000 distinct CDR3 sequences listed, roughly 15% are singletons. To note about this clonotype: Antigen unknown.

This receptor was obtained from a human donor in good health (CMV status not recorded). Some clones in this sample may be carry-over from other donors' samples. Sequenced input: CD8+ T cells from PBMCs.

The CDR3 DNA follows: TGCAGTGTAAAGGAGGGGATCTACGAGCAGTACTTC. Translating it yields CSVKEGIYEQYF. The chain employs TRBV20-1 and TRBJ2-7, with D possibly being TRBD2 (6 bases). Trimming stripped 7 bases from V and 3 bases from J, with 13 bases between. CDR1 and CDR2 from the germline V gene are DFQATT and SNEGSKA (reference sequence). This CDR3 comprises 12 residues.